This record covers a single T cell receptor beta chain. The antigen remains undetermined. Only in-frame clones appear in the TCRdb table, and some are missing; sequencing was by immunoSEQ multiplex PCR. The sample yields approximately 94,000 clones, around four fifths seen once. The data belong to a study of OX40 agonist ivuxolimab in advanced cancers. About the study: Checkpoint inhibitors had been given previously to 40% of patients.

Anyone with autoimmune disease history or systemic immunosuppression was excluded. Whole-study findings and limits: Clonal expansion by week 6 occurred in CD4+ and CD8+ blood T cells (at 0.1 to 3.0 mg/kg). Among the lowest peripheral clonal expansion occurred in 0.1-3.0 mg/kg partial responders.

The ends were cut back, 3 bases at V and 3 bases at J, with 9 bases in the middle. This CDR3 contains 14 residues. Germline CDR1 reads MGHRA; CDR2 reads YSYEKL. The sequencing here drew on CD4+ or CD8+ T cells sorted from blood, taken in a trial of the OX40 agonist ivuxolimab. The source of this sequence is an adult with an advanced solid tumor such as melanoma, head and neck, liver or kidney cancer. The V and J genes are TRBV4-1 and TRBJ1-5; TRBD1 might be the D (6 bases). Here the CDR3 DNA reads TGCGCCAGCAGCCAGACAGGTCTCAATCAGCCCCAGCATTTT. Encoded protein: CASSQTGLNQPQHF.